This note documents a single T cell receptor beta chain sequence. Germline loops: CDR1 ENHRY, CDR2 SYGVKD. V was trimmed by 3 bases and J by 3 bases, leaving 10 bases between them. The CDR3 has 14 amino acids. This sample is drawn from a study of immune heterogeneity within non-small cell lung tumors. Bulk tumor genomic DNA served as template, at 550 to 700 ng per sample. Collection of several biopsies per primary tumor, spaced far apart, took place during surgery. Patients had untreated, newly diagnosed non-small cell lung cancer and underwent curative surgery. TCR beta CDR3 was amplified by multiplex PCR, first round 10 to 11 cycles, 32 V and 13 J primers. A single record per CDR3 protein comes from TCRdb applying MiXCR to the multiplex PCR reads. The sample includes around 23,000 distinct CDR3 sequences, about 25% seen only once; the top ten take 3.7%.

The receptor was derived from a man aged 35 to 55 with non-small cell lung cancer. This sequence joins TRBV10-3 and TRBJ2-3; weak D call: TRBD1 (5 bases). Specimen: lung tumor tissue. The CDR3 sequence: CAISDDSMTDTQYF. The CDR3 region has the DNA TGTGCCATCAGTGATGACAGTATGACAGATACGCAGTATTTT.